Each of the 11 T cell receptor beta chains below was sequenced from the same sample in a study of T cells in Graves' hyperthyroidism and ophthalmopathy. What was amplified from RNA transcripts were TCR beta CDR3 regions. First-round RT-PCR targeting the TCR CDR3 was performed with the HTBI primer set. Each CDR3 protein gets one entry after TCRdb re-called the multiplex PCR reads with MiXCR. The sample holds around 400,000 distinct CDR3 sequences, roughly 25% seen once. The sequenced material came from blood. Receptors were obtained from a man in his fifties with Graves' hyperthyroidism.

The CDR3 region is CASSALTGVNTEAFF. For the CDR3, the DNA is TGTGCCAGCAGTGCATTGACAGGCGTGAACACTGAAGCTTTCTTT. V usage is TRBV6-1 and J usage is TRBJ1-1; TRBD1 might be the D (6 bases). CDR1 and CDR2 from the germline V gene are MNHNS and SASEGT. The CDR3 extends over 15 amino acids. With 4 bases removed from V and 0 bases from J, the gap between germline ends came to 12 bases.

V is TRBV5-1 and J is TRBJ2-1; TRBD2 matches at 10 bases. The CDR3 is 17 amino acids. V lost 1 base to trimming and J lost 7 bases; unmatched junction nucleotides: 11. Germline V lookup: CDR1 SGHRS, CDR2 YFSETQ. In DNA form, the CDR3 reads TGCGCCAGCAGCTTGCATCCCCTAGCGGGAGTCGTAAATGAGCAGTTCTTC. Translating gives CASSLHPLAGVVNEQFF.

In its sample, this clonotype was seen a few times. The chain has TRBV12-3 or TRBV12-4 and TRBJ1-1, with a tentative D call TRBD1 (5 bases). This CDR3 region has 14 residues. V gave up 3 bases and J gave up 1 base, with 9 bases separating them. In DNA, the CDR3 is TGTGCCAGCAGTTTGTATCAGGGGAACACTGAAGCTTTCTTT. The encoded protein is CASSLYQGNTEAFF.

V is TRBV20-1 and J is TRBJ2-2; D is unclear. Trimming shortened V by 0 bases and J by 2 bases, and 16 bases separated the two germline ends. The CDR3 runs to 17 residues. The germline V gene has CDR1 DFQATT and CDR2 SNEGSKA (reference sequence). The CDR3 loop reads CSARDGRTPVNTGELFF. The CDR3 coding sequence is TGCAGTGCTAGAGATGGAAGGACCCCGGTCAACACCGGGGAGCTGTTTTTT.

A note on this clonotype: The junction differs from germline at one of its ends, possibly a read error. The rearrangement joins TRBV30 to TRBJ1-1; the D gene is possibly TRBD1 (6 bases). The germline V gene has CDR1 GTSNPN and CDR2 SVGIG (reference sequence). The CDR3 covers 13 residues. The CDR3 coding sequence is TGTGCCTCCCACCCGGGGGCTTACACTGAAGCTCTCTTT. Its protein product is CASHPGAYTEALF.

The chain carries TRBV6-2 or TRBV6-3 and TRBJ2-4, with 7 bases matching TRBD1. The CDR3 contains 13 residues. With 5 bases clipped from V and 6 bases from J, the junction kept 4 bases outside the gene matches. In germline, CDR1 is MNHEY, CDR2 SVGEGT. The CDR3 DNA reads TGTGCCAGCAGTACAGGGGTGGGAAACATTCAGTACTTC. Its translation: CASSTGVGNIQYF.

The chain recombines TRBV20-1 with TRBJ1-1; TRBD1 aligns across 11 bases. The CDR3 sequence is 17 residues long. V lost 0 bases, J lost 7 bases, and 13 bases stayed unmatched. Germline CDR1 reads DFQATT; CDR2 reads SNEGSKA (reference sequence). The CDR3 loop reads CSARDLIDRDRGIEAFF. CDR3 DNA sequence: TGCAGTGCTAGAGATCTTATAGACCGGGACAGGGGGATTGAAGCTTTCTTT.

The V call is TRBV20-1, the J call TRBJ1-4, with D uncertain. Trimming took off 1 base at V and 7 bases at J, with 13 bases between the two ends. The CDR3 loop spans 14 amino acids. Germline-derived CDR1 and CDR2 are DFQATT and SNEGSKA (reference sequence). Written as DNA, the CDR3 is TGCAGTGCTAGAGGCCCAACTTTCGGTGAAAAACTGTTTTTT. Amino acid sequence: CSARGPTFGEKLFF.

This clonotype was detected only a few times. DNA of the CDR3: TGTGCCAGCAGTTACTCAAGAGGGGGCCCCGGGGAGCTGTTTTTT. Translated: CASSYSRGGPGELFF. V and J are TRBV6-6 and TRBJ2-2; 7 bases are a match to TRBD1. Trimming cost V 0 bases and J 6 bases; bases outside gene matches: 4. This CDR3 is 15 amino acids long. CDR1 is MNHNY, CDR2 SVGAGI, per germline (reference sequence).

The chain recombines TRBV6-1 with TRBJ2-7, with TRBD2 identical over 7 bases. With 7 bases clipped from V and 2 bases from J, the junction kept 8 bases outside the gene matches. Germline CDR1 MNHNS, CDR2 SASEGT. This CDR3 spans 14 amino acids. CDR3 loop: CASNEGGSAYEQYF. CDR3 sequence (DNA): TGTGCCAGCAACGAGGGCGGGAGTGCCTACGAGCAGTACTTC.

This clonotype was observed many times. The chain employs TRBV5-1 and TRBJ2-3; 7 bases match TRBD1. The CDR3 is made up of 16 amino acids. Unmatched junction bases numbered 5, after V lost 0 bases and J lost 1 base. Germline CDR1 and CDR2: SGHRS and YFSETQ. The CDR3 DNA reads TGCGCCAGCAGCTTGGCTGGGGGACAGCGCACAGATACGCAGTATTTT. It yields the protein CASSLAGGQRTDTQYF.